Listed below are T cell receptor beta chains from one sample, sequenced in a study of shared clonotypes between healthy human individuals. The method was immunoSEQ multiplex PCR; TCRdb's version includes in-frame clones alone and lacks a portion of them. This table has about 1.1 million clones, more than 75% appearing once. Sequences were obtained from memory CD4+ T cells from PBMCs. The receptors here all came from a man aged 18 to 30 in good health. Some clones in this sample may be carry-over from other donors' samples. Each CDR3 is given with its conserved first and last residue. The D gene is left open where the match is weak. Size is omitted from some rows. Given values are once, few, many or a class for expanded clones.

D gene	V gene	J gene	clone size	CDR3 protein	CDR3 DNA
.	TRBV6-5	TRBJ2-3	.	CASSYARSTDTQYF	TGTGCCAGCAGTTACGCGAGAAGCACAGATACGCAGTATTTT
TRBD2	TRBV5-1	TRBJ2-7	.	CASSFSTGGIYEQYF	TGCGCCAGCAGCTTTTCCACGGGGGGGATCTACGAGCAGTACTTC
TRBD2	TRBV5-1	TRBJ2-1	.	CASSPAGTSDHNEQFF	TGCGCCAGCAGCCCCGCCGGGACTAGCGACCACAATGAGCAGTTCTTC
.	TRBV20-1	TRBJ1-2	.	CSAIKEYGYTF	TGCAGTGCTATCAAGGAGTATGGCTACACCTTC
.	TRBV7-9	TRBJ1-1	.	CASSPSGENTEAFF	TGTGCCAGCAGCCCATCCGGGGAAAACACTGAAGCTTTCTTT
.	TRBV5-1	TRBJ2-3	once	CASRKWTGSTDTQYF	TGCGCCAGCAGAAAGTGGACGGGTAGCACAGATACGCAGTATTTT
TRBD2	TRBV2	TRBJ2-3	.	CASSLGLAGGLGADTQYF	TGTGCCAGCAGTTTGGGACTAGCGGGAGGCCTTGGGGCAGATACGCAGTATTTT
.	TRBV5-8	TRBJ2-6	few	CASSLANSGANVLTF	TGTGCCAGCAGCTTGGCAAACTCTGGGGCCAACGTCCTGACTTTC
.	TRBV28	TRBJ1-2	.	CASTLRWRPNYGYTF	TGTGCCAGCACCCTAAGGTGGCGGCCGAACTATGGCTACACCTTC
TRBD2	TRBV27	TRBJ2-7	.	CASSPFPGGPYEQYF	TGTGCCAGCAGTCCTTTTCCGGGAGGCCCCTACGAGCAGTACTTC
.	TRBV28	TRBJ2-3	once	CASSLRPPDTQYF	TGTGCCAGCAGTTTAAGACCCCCAGATACGCAGTATTTT
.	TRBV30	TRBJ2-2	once	CAWGSGHGSLSGELFF	TGTGCCTGGGGTTCGGGACACGGGTCATTGTCCGGGGAGCTGTTTTTT
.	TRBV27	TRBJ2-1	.	CASNSISSSYNEQFF	TGTGCCAGCAACTCTATAAGCAGCTCCTACAATGAGCAGTTCTTC
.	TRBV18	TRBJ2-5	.	CASSPGTRGLEYF	TGTGCCAGCTCACCAGGGACACGCGGGCTGGAGTACTTC
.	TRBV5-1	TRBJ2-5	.	CASSLGGAEAKAGLETQYF	TGCGCCAGCAGCTTGGGGGGGGCAGAGGCCAAAGCGGGGCTGGAGACCCAGTACTTC
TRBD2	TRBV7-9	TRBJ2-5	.	CASSLAASGGGETQYF	TGTGCCAGCAGCTTAGCGGCTAGCGGGGGGGGAGAGACCCAGTACTTC
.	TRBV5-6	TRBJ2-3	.	CASSLIGTRSDTQYF	TGTGCCAGCAGCTTGATCGGCACTAGATCAGATACGCAGTATTTT
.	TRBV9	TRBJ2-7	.	CASSVASGRGPYEQYF	TGTGCCAGCAGCGTAGCATCGGGAAGAGGGCCCTACGAGCAGTACTTC
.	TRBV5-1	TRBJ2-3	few	CASSLSGDRRTDTQYF	TGCGCCAGCAGCTTGAGCGGGGACAGGCGCACAGATACGCAGTATTTT
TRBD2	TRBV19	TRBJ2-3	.	CASRPGLGIADTQYF	TGTGCCAGTAGGCCGGGACTAGGCATTGCAGATACGCAGTATTTT
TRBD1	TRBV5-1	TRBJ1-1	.	CASSSFRGRTEAFF	TGCGCCAGCAGCTCCTTCAGGGGGAGAACTGAAGCTTTCTTT
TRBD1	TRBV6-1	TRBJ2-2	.	CASVGQRNTGELFF	TGTGCCAGCGTGGGACAGAGAAACACCGGGGAGCTGTTTTTT
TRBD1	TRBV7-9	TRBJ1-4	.	CASSSGTANEKLFF	TGTGCCAGCAGCTCCGGGACAGCGAATGAAAAACTGTTTTTT
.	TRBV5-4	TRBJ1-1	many	CASSSVTGLPNTEAFF	TGTGCCAGCAGCTCCGTTACGGGACTCCCGAACACTGAAGCTTTCTTT
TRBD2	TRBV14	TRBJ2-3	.	CASSPRTSGTTDTQYF	TGTGCCAGCAGCCCCCGGACTAGCGGGACAACAGATACGCAGTATTTT
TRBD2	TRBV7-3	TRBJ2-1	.	CASSQRGYNEQFF	TGTGCCAGCAGCCAGCGGGGCTACAATGAGCAGTTCTTC
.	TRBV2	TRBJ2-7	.	CASSEPRDPLSEQYF	TGTGCCAGCAGTGAGCCCCGGGATCCCTTAAGCGAGCAGTACTTC
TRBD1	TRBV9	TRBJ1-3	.	CASSVTGTGTGNTIYF	TGTGCCAGCAGCGTAACCGGGACAGGCACTGGAAACACCATATATTTT
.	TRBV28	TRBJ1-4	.	CASIPGGAEKLFF	TGTGCCAGCATCCCGGGGGGGGCCGAAAAACTGTTTTTT
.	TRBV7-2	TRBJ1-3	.	CASSHARNTIYF	TGTGCCAGCAGTCATGCAAGAAACACCATATATTTT
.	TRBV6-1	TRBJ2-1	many	CASSIGRNNEQFF	TGTGCCAGCTCAATAGGACGAAACAATGAGCAGTTCTTC
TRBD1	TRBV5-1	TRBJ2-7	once	CASSPPLTGRLYEQYF	TGCGCCAGCAGCCCCCCCTTGACAGGGCGCTTATACGAGCAGTACTTC
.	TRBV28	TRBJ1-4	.	CASSLWDKPTNEKLFF	TGTGCCAGCAGTTTATGGGACAAACCAACTAATGAAAAACTGTTTTTT